This T cell receptor beta chain was recovered during a study of Ad26.COV2.S vaccination and SARS-CoV-2 variants. Regarding treatment: some 19 received Ad26.COV2.S at low or high dose, single or two shots; 5 received placebo; per-sample allocation not given. Day 63 after the first vaccine or placebo injection was the time point for sampling. Profiled with immunoSEQ multiplex PCR; TCRdb holds only in-frame clones, not every one. This table has 440,000 or so clones, 80% to 90% appearing once. This CDR3 region has 14 residues. With V trimmed by 5 bases and J by 5 bases, 8 bases remained unmatched. The germline V gene has CDR1 SGHVS and CDR2 FNYEAQ.

The sequences come from peripheral blood, collected in a trial of Ad26.COV2.S vaccine versus placebo. The chain recombines TRBV7-6 with TRBJ1-2; 7 bases fit TRBD1. The sequence was obtained from a person aged 18-65 years who received the Ad26.COV2.S COVID-19 vaccine or a placebo. DNA of the CDR3: TGTGCCAGCAGCCCGCGGACAGGAAGATATGGCTACACCTTC. Its protein product is CASSPRTGRYGYTF. The whole variable domain, filled in from reference TRBV7-6 and TRBJ1-2, reads GAGVSQSPRYKVTKRGQDVALRCDPISGHVSLYWYRQALGQGPEFLTYFNYEAQQDKSGLPNDRFSAERPEGSISTLTIQRTEQRDSAMYRCASSPRTGRYGYTFGSGTRLTVV.